Shown below are 24 T cell receptor beta chains from a single sample sequenced in a study of graft-versus-host responses after intestinal transplantation. TCRdb's copy holds only in-frame clones and misses some; the assay was immunoSEQ multiplex PCR. The data show about 89,000 clones, 90% to 95% seen once. No cognate antigen is known for these TCRs. Source: unstimulated CD4+ T cells sorted from spleen or lymph node cells, taken before intestinal transplant. The source is a human donor who received an intestinal transplant.

The chain combines TRBV6-5 with TRBJ1-1; 12 nucleotides align to TRBD1. V was clipped by 6 bases and J by 6 bases; unmatched bases: 5. Germline V lookup: CDR1 MNHEY, CDR2 SVGAGI. The CDR3 loop spans 14 amino acids. CDR3 protein: CASRTGTGGSEAFF. The CDR3 nucleotides read TGTGCCAGCAGGACTGGGACAGGGGGCTCTGAAGCTTTCTTT.

J is TRBJ2-7 and V is TRBV30, with 9 bases identical to TRBD1. Losses at the gene ends were 0 bases for V and 2 bases for J; bases not matched to a gene: 14. The CDR3 extends over 18 amino acids. Germline loops: CDR1 GTSNPN, CDR2 SVGIG (reference sequence). The CDR3 nucleotides are TGTGCCTGGAGTGTACAAGAACAGGGGGCAAAAGCTGCCTACGAGCAGTACTTC. The encoded protein is CAWSVQEQGAKAAYEQYF.

This clone was counted between two and nine times. J is TRBJ2-3 and V is TRBV2; 8 bases line up with TRBD1. Looked up from germline, CDR1 is SNHLY and CDR2 is FYNNEI. The CDR3 is 14 amino acids. V was pared by 3 bases and J by 6 bases, with 5 bases of the junction left unmatched. CDR3 residues: CASSDRQGMDTQYF. The CDR3 nucleotides are TGTGCCAGCAGTGATAGACAGGGGATGGATACGCAGTATTTT.

The chain is built from TRBV25-1 and TRBJ1-1, with D unclear. Germline CDR1 is MGHDK and CDR2 is SYGVNS. The ends were cut back, 3 bases at V and 5 bases at J, with 16 bases in the middle. The CDR3 contains 15 residues. DNA for the CDR3: TGTGCCAGCAGTGACCCGAGTACGGGAGGGACTGAAGCTTTCTTT. Protein: CASSDPSTGGTEAFF.

This chain connects TRBV9 to TRBJ2-3, with D possibly being TRBD1 (6 bases). Germline V CDR1 and CDR2: SGDLS, YYNGEE. The length of the CDR3 is 14 residues. V shed 3 bases and J shed 4 bases, with 12 bases lying between them. The DNA for the CDR3 is TGTGCCAGCAGCGACCAGGGGCGGTCAGATACGCAGTATTTT. Its translation: CASSDQGRSDTQYF. Combining the CDR3 with reference TRBV9 and TRBJ2-3 gives the whole variable domain DSGVTQTPKHLITATGQRVTLRCSPRSGDLSVYWYQQSLDQGLQFLIQYYNGEERAKGNILERFSAQQFPDLHSELNLSSLELGDSALYFCASSDQGRSDTQYFGPGTRLTVL.

The V gene is TRBV18, the J gene TRBJ1-5, with D uncertain. Germline V gene data show CDR1 as KGHSH and CDR2 as LQKENI. The germline V and J ends were trimmed by 6 bases and 0 bases, with 12 bases remaining between them. The CDR3 runs to 15 residues. The chain's CDR3 is CASSEGGLSNQPQHF. For the CDR3, the DNA is TGTGCCAGCTCCGAGGGAGGGCTTAGCAATCAGCCCCAGCATTTT.

The chain carries TRBV9 and TRBJ2-3, with a weak D call TRBD1 (7 bases). Germline-derived CDR1 and CDR2 are SGDLS and YYNGEE. This CDR3 region has 14 residues. V lost 0 bases and J 6 bases, leaving 11 bases between the germline ends. CDR3 amino acids: CASSVVSGGDTQYF. The DNA of the CDR3 is TGTGCCAGCAGCGTAGTCTCAGGGGGGGATACGCAGTATTTT.

The genes are TRBV5-8 and TRBJ1-1; no clear D. The length of the CDR3 is 16 residues. The V end lost 4 bases, the J end lost 5 bases, and 21 bases lay between the germline ends. Germline-derived CDR1 and CDR2 are SGHTS and YDEGEE. The CDR3 protein is CASSPPPGASNTEAFF. CDR3 nucleotide sequence: TGTGCCAGCAGCCCACCCCCGGGAGCCTCTAATACTGAAGCTTTCTTT.

V gene TRBV6-5 combines with J gene TRBJ2-7; 8 bases line up with TRBD2. Germline-derived CDR1 and CDR2 are MNHEY and SVGAGI. CDR3 length: 15 residues. Losses at the gene ends were 6 bases for V and 3 bases for J; bases not matched to a gene: 10. In DNA, the CDR3 is TGTGCCAGCAGGGCGACGGGGCTAGCGGGCTACGAGCAGTACTTC. Amino acids: CASRATGLAGYEQYF.

The CDR3 DNA sequence: TGTGCCAGCAGTGTTGTGGCAGGGGAGGGGTTCTATAATTCACCCCTCCACTTT. Residues: CASSVVAGEGFYNSPLHF. This chain uses TRBV6-1 with TRBJ1-6, with a tentative D call TRBD1 (6 bases). Trimming shortened V by 4 bases and J by 3 bases, and 19 bases separated the two germline ends. CDR3 length equals 18 residues. CDR1 is MNHNS, CDR2 SASEGT, per germline.

This clone was counted a single time. The chain uses TRBV29-1 and TRBJ2-4, with D possibly being TRBD2 (6 bases). The V gene's germline CDR1 is SQVTM and CDR2 ANQGSEA. This CDR3 has 11 amino acids. Trimming pared 5 bases from V and 10 bases from J, leaving 12 bases between. CDR3 residues: CSVHQGGIQYF. CDR3 coding DNA: TGCAGCGTTCACCAGGGAGGAATTCAGTACTTC.

This clone has just a few counts. This rearrangement joins TRBV7-9 to TRBJ1-4, with D maybe TRBD1 (6 bases). Trimming stripped 1 base from V and 6 bases from J, with 12 bases between. Germline lookup yields CDR1 SEHNR and CDR2 FQNEAQ (reference sequence). This CDR3 is built from 15 residues. The CDR3 reads CASSLEGGQHEKLFF. CDR3 coding DNA: TGTGCCAGCAGCTTAGAGGGCGGACAGCATGAAAAACTGTTTTTT.

This clone was seen once. The V gene is TRBV5-1, the J gene TRBJ2-3, with 11 bases aligning to TRBD1. The CDR3 length is 16 residues. Germline trimming cut 4 bases from V and 6 bases from J; bases unmatched to any gene: 10. Germline V gene sequence: CDR1 SGHRS, CDR2 YFSETQ. The CDR3 protein is CASSPEGQGARDTQYF. The DNA of the CDR3 is TGCGCCAGCAGCCCAGAAGGACAGGGGGCGCGCGATACGCAGTATTTT.

CDR3 region: CASSVGGSGLDTQYF. Written as DNA, the CDR3 is TGTGCCAGCAGCGTAGGGGGTAGCGGCTTAGATACGCAGTATTTT. This rearrangement joins TRBV9 to TRBJ2-3; the D gene is possibly TRBD2 (6 bases). Trimming pared 0 bases from V and 5 bases from J, leaving 13 bases between. Germline CDR1 reads SGDLS; CDR2 reads YYNGEE. This CDR3 contains 15 residues.

The genes are TRBV29-1 and TRBJ2-5; D perhaps matches TRBD2 (6 bases). V shed 4 bases and J shed 4 bases, with 10 bases lying between them. Germline V gives CDR1 SQVTM, CDR2 ANQGSEA. The CDR3 runs 12 residues. The CDR3 here is CSVGLGGETQYF. CDR3 DNA sequence: TGCAGCGTTGGTCTCGGGGGAGAGACCCAGTACTTC. The full variable domain, completed using reference TRBV29-1 and TRBJ2-5, is SAVISQKPSRDICQRGTSLTIQCQVDSQVTMMFWYRQQPGQSLTLIATANQGSEATYESGFVIDKFPISRPNLTFSTLTVSNMSPEDSSIYLCSVGLGGETQYFGPGTRLLVL.

V is TRBV6-1 and J is TRBJ1-2; tentatively, D is TRBD1 (5 bases). The CDR3 consists of 15 residues. Germline CDR1 reads MNHNS; CDR2 reads SASEGT. V lost 10 bases and J lost 4, with 22 bases in between. The CDR3 region has the DNA TGTGCCACCAAACACGGGGGGAACTTAGGCTATGGCTACACCTTC. Its protein is CATKHGGNLGYGYTF.

The chain couples TRBV12-5 to TRBJ1-6; D not certain. This CDR3 is built from 13 residues. Per the germline V gene, CDR1 is LGHNT and CDR2 is FRNRAP. V gave up 6 bases and J gave up 6 bases, with 9 bases separating them. CDR3 loop: CASGPPGNSPLHF. In DNA form, the CDR3 reads TGTGCTAGTGGACCCCCCGGTAATTCACCCCTCCACTTT.

This sequence joins TRBV9 and TRBJ1-1, with D maybe TRBD1 (6 bases). Trimming removed 4 bases at V and 8 bases at J, with 21 bases between. Germline CDR1 SGDLS, CDR2 YYNGEE. The CDR3 runs to 15 residues. Written as DNA, the CDR3 is TGTGCCAGCAGCTCCCCTCGGGGACAAAATGCCGAAGCTTTCTTT. Its translation is CASSSPRGQNAEAFF.

The chain is built from TRBV29-1 and TRBJ2-3; D might be TRBD1 (7 bases). With 4 bases removed from V and 4 bases from J, the gap between germline ends came to 18 bases. The germline gives CDR1 SQVTM, CDR2 ANQGSEA. The CDR3 is made up of 15 amino acids. CDR3 nucleotides: TGCAGCGTTGGGGTTCAGGGGGGTTCCGCAGATACGCAGTATTTT. Translation: CSVGVQGGSADTQYF.

This chain joins TRBV7-2 and TRBJ2-6, with 7 nucleotides matching TRBD2. In germline, CDR1 is SGHTA, CDR2 FQGNSA. The trim removed 4 bases at V and 2 bases at J, leaving 2 bases unmatched. There are 15 residues in the CDR3. The CDR3 DNA sequence: TGTGCCAGCAGCTGGGGGGGACCTGGGGCCAACGTCCTGACTTTC. Translating it yields CASSWGGPGANVLTF.

The CDR3 bases are TGTGCCAGCAGTTTATCGGCGTGGGACAGCAATTATAATTCACCCCTCCACTTT. Amino acid sequence: CASSLSAWDSNYNSPLHF. This chain uses TRBV27 with TRBJ1-6; 7 bases are shared with TRBD1. Germline trimming cut 0 bases from V and 4 bases from J; bases unmatched to any gene: 9. Germline V gene data show CDR1 as MNHEY and CDR2 as SMNVEV (reference sequence). The length of the CDR3 is 18 residues.

On this clone itself: Other nucleotide sequences from this sample produce the same CDR3. The chain is built from TRBV19 and TRBJ1-2; no clear D. From germline, CDR1 is LNHDA and CDR2 SQIVND (reference sequence). V lost 3 bases to trimming and J lost 5 bases, with 7 bases between them. The CDR3 runs to 12 residues. CDR3 sequence: CASSIRGYGYTF. CDR3 nucleotides: TGTGCCAGTAGTATTCGAGGGTATGGCTACACCTTC.

This rearrangement joins TRBV19 to TRBJ1-2; 12 bases align to TRBD1. This CDR3 spans 17 amino acids. The V segment lost 6 bases and the J segment 8 bases; nucleotides outside the gene matches: 16. The germline V gene has CDR1 LNHDA and CDR2 SQIVND (reference sequence). CDR3 region: CASSLTGGGQGALGYTF. In DNA form, the CDR3 reads TGTGCCAGTAGCCTCACAGGAGGGGGACAGGGGGCATTAGGCTACACCTTC.

The CDR3 is CSVTKDRGEQYF. The CDR3 DNA is TGCAGCGTTACCAAAGACAGGGGGGAGCAGTACTTC. The chain is built from TRBV29-1 and TRBJ2-7; TRBD1 aligns across 9 bases. V gave up 5 bases and J gave up 7 bases; unmatched junction bases: 6. The CDR3 loop spans 12 amino acids. The germline CDR1 and CDR2 sequences are SQVTM and ANQGSEA.